Below are 28 T cell receptor beta chains sequenced from a single sample in a study of blood T cell repertoires in COVID-19. Produced via immunoSEQ multiplex PCR; TCRdb's table is partial and in-frame only. The table records around 200,000 clones, around 84% of them present only once. The sample was peripheral blood. The receptors stem from a man between 40 and 49 years old with active or convalescent COVID-19.

The gene calls are TRBV12-3 or TRBV12-4 and TRBJ1-1; no clear D. The CDR3 sequence is 13 residues long. The germline V and J ends were trimmed by 1 base and 3 bases, with 6 bases remaining between them. CDR3: CASSLGLYTEAFF. In nucleotides, the CDR3 is TGTGCCAGCAGTTTAGGTCTCTACACTGAAGCTTTCTTT.

The chain has TRBV25-1 and TRBJ2-7; a possible D gene is TRBD1 (6 bases). Trimming stripped 3 bases from V and 4 bases from J, with 7 bases between. CDR3 length equals 12 residues. The V gene's germline CDR1 is MGHDK and CDR2 SYGVNS. The CDR3 loop is CASSETGYEQYF. Here the CDR3 DNA reads TGTGCCAGCAGTGAGACAGGTTACGAGCAGTACTTC.

The chain has TRBV5-1 and TRBJ2-7; the match to TRBD2 covers 10 bases. With 2 bases clipped from V and 5 bases from J, the junction kept 7 bases outside the gene matches. The germline V gene encodes CDR1 SGHRS and CDR2 YFSETQ. CDR3 length equals 15 residues. The CDR3 spells CASSFSVAGGNEQYF. DNA for the CDR3: TGCGCCAGCAGCTTCTCGGTAGCGGGGGGTAACGAGCAGTACTTC.

This chain joins TRBV7-2 and TRBJ2-1; 11 bases line up with TRBD2. Germline V gene data show CDR1 as SGHTA and CDR2 as FQGNSA. V trimming: 8 bases; J trimming: 7 bases; junction bases outside the gene matches: 4. The CDR3 totals 13 residues. The DNA of the CDR3 is TGTGCCAGCCGTTGGACTAGCGGGAATGAGCAGTTCTTC. Translating gives CASRWTSGNEQFF.

This sequence joins TRBV28 and TRBJ2-5; 13 bases fit TRBD2. Germline values: CDR1 MDHEN, CDR2 SYDVKM. The CDR3 contains 16 residues. V gave up 3 bases and J gave up 5 bases; unmatched junction bases: 6. The chain's CDR3 is CASSFGLAGDGETQYF. As DNA, the CDR3 is TGTGCCAGCAGTTTTGGACTAGCGGGGGATGGTGAGACCCAGTACTTC.

This chain joins TRBV12-5 and TRBJ2-1; 9 nucleotides line up with TRBD1. The germline V gene encodes CDR1 LGHNT and CDR2 FRNRAP. V lost 9 bases, J lost 1 base, and 4 bases stayed unmatched. CDR3 size: 14 residues. The chain's CDR3 is CASSGQGSYNEQFF. CDR3 coding DNA: TGTGCTAGCTCCGGACAGGGGTCCTACAATGAGCAGTTCTTC.

The rearrangement joins TRBV29-1 to TRBJ2-7; possibly TRBD1 for D (5 bases). Trimming removed 4 bases from V and 7 bases from J, with 17 bases in between. CDR1 is SQVTM, CDR2 ANQGSEA, per germline. The CDR3 has 13 amino acids. CDR3 DNA: TGCAGCGTTGGCCGGACACCTGTCGAAGAGCAGTACTTC. As protein: CSVGRTPVEEQYF.

The chain recombines TRBV7-6 with TRBJ1-6; TRBD1 matches at 9 bases. Germline-derived CDR1 and CDR2 are SGHVS and FNYEAQ. The CDR3 contains 15 residues. The J segment lost 8 bases and the V segment lost 1 base, leaving 3 bases of the junction unmatched. The CDR3 loop reads CASSLGTGDYSPLHF. In DNA form, the CDR3 reads TGTGCCAGCAGCTTAGGGACAGGGGATTATTCACCCCTCCACTTT.

This chain joins TRBV6-6 and TRBJ2-5, with 9 bases that match TRBD2. This CDR3 spans 14 amino acids. Germline-derived CDR1 and CDR2 are MNHNY and SVGAGI (reference sequence). V dropped 8 bases and J dropped 5; count of bases not matched to a gene: 9. The CDR3 protein is CASWAGGMWETQYF. CDR3 nucleotides: TGTGCCAGCTGGGCGGGGGGGATGTGGGAGACCCAGTACTTC.

V is TRBV5-3 and J is TRBJ2-5; D ambiguous. TRBV5-3 is marked as an open reading frame, function uncertain. Trimming pared 4 bases from V and 5 bases from J, leaving 15 bases between. The CDR3 is 14 residues long. CDR3 in amino acids: CARSDCRIVETQYF. CDR3 bases: TGTGCCAGAAGCGACTGTAGGATCGTTGAGACCCAGTACTTC.

This clone appeared once. This sample also contains other DNA sequences that code for the same CDR3. The V call is TRBV5-1, the J call TRBJ2-7, with TRBD1 matching over 7 bases. The V and J ends lost 0 bases and 2 bases, in that order; junction bases with no gene match: 2. The CDR3 has 14 residues. Germline values: CDR1 SGHRS, CDR2 YFSETQ. The CDR3 is CASSLGDRAYEQYF. CDR3 bases: TGCGCCAGCAGCTTGGGAGACAGGGCCTACGAGCAGTACTTC.

This chain joins TRBV27 and TRBJ1-1; D gene unclear. Germline CDR1 is MNHEY and CDR2 is SMNVEV (reference sequence). V dropped 2 bases and J dropped 7 bases, with 5 bases sitting between them. The CDR3 consists of 11 residues. The CDR3 region is CASSLICEAFF. Written as DNA, the CDR3 is TGTGCCAGCAGTTTAATCTGTGAAGCTTTCTTT.

This clone was observed a single time. The chain uses TRBV3-1 (or the pseudogene TRBV3-2) and TRBJ1-1; D is possibly TRBD1 (5 bases). CDR1 is LGHDT and CDR2 is YNNKEL in the germline V gene (reference sequence). This CDR3 has 14 amino acids. The ends were cut back, 6 bases at V and 5 bases at J, with 16 bases in the middle. The CDR3 is CASRAGRTITEAFF. The CDR3 DNA sequence: TGTGCCAGCAGAGCGGGACGGACGATAACTGAAGCTTTCTTT.

This chain joins TRBV7-9 and TRBJ2-3, with D tentatively TRBD1 (5 bases). Trimming took off 4 bases at V and 3 bases at J, with 8 bases between the two ends. CDR3 size: 13 residues. Per germline, CDR1 SEHNR and CDR2 FQNEAQ (reference sequence). CDR3 nucleotide sequence: TGTGCCAGCAGCTCCCGACAGACAGATACGCAGTATTTT. It is translated as CASSSRQTDTQYF.

To note about this clone: Distinct nucleotide sequences in the sample also encode this CDR3. This chain uses TRBV30 with TRBJ1-6; possible D gene TRBD1, 6 bases. The CDR3 contains 12 residues. The germline V gene has CDR1 GTSNPN and CDR2 SVGIG (reference sequence). V was pared by 3 bases and J by 9 bases, with 9 bases between. CDR3: CAWSAQGSPLHF. The CDR3 bases are TGTGCCTGGAGCGCACAGGGTTCACCCCTCCACTTT.

The V and J genes are TRBV19 and TRBJ2-3; D possibly corresponds to TRBD1 (6 bases). In germline, CDR1 is LNHDA, CDR2 SQIVND (reference sequence). This CDR3 region has 13 residues. V lost 10 bases and J lost 0, with 11 bases in between. Here the CDR3 reads CATWTASTDTQYF. CDR3 nucleotide sequence: TGTGCCACCTGGACAGCTAGCACAGATACGCAGTATTTT.

V and J are TRBV9 and TRBJ1-1, with 7 bases lining up with TRBD1. In germline, CDR1 is SGDLS, CDR2 YYNGEE. CDR3 length: 13 amino acids. The V gene end was trimmed by 0 bases and the J gene end by 11 bases; junction bases not matched to a gene: 7. CDR3 protein: CASSVGDRAGAFF. The CDR3 nucleotides are TGTGCCAGCAGCGTAGGAGACAGGGCGGGGGCTTTCTTT. The entire variable domain, with the rest obtained from reference TRBV9 and TRBJ1-1, is as follows: DSGVTQTPKHLITATGQRVTLRCSPRSGDLSVYWYQQSLDQGLQFLIQYYNGEERAKGNILERFSAQQFPDLHSELNLSSLELGDSALYFCASSVGDRAGAFFGQGTRLTVV.

The rearrangement joins TRBV3-1 (or the pseudogene TRBV3-2) to TRBJ2-5; tentative D call: TRBD2 (5 bases). V lost 1 base to trimming and J lost 7 bases, with 13 bases between them. The CDR3 extends over 14 amino acids. The V gene's germline CDR1 is LGHDT and CDR2 YNNKEL (reference sequence). CDR3 nucleotide sequence: TGTGCCAGCAGCCAAGGGCGGGCCGAGGGGACCCAGTACTTC. Protein product: CASSQGRAEGTQYF.

The rearrangement links TRBV11-3 to TRBJ2-3; 10 nucleotides align to TRBD2. The CDR3 contains 15 residues. V gave up 5 bases and J gave up 1 base; unmatched junction bases: 3. Germline V gene lookup returns CDR1 SGHNT and CDR2 YENEEA. This chain's CDR3 is CASSPTSGGTDTQYF. CDR3 sequence (DNA): TGTGCCAGCAGCCCAACTAGCGGGGGCACAGATACGCAGTATTTT. Full variable domain (remainder filled in from reference TRBV11-3 and TRBJ2-3): EAGVVQSPRYKIIEKKQPVAFWCNPISGHNTLYWYLQNLGQGPELLIRYENEEAVDDSQLPKDRFSAERLKGVDSTLKIQPAELGDSAVYLCASSPTSGGTDTQYFGPGTRLTVL.

Written as DNA, the CDR3 is TGCGCCAGCTCGGGAGTCGGGACAGGGTTCACCGGGGAGCTGTTTTTT. Translation gives CASSGVGTGFTGELFF. This chain connects TRBV5-1 to TRBJ2-2, with TRBD1 matching 9 bases. The CDR3 runs 16 residues. The V segment lost 7 bases and the J segment 4 bases; nucleotides outside the gene matches: 11. The germline gives CDR1 SGHRS, CDR2 YFSETQ. Using reference TRBV5-1 and TRBJ2-2 for the parts outside the CDR3, the full variable domain is KAGVTQTPRYLIKTRGQQVTLSCSPISGHRSVSWYQQTPGQGLQFLFEYFSETQRNKGNFPGRFSGRQFSNSRSEMNVSTLELGDSALYLCASSGVGTGFTGELFFGEGSRLTVL.

V gene TRBV25-1 combines with J gene TRBJ1-2; D is uncertain. Germline V gene data show CDR1 as MGHDK and CDR2 as SYGVNS. The CDR3 length is 12 residues. V was cut by 1 base and J by 8 bases, with 8 bases left in between. The CDR3 nucleotides are TGTGCCAGCAGTGAATTCCCCGGGGGCTACACCTTC. Translation: CASSEFPGGYTF.

V and J are TRBV5-1 and TRBJ1-3; D is unresolved. The CDR3 runs 15 residues. Trimming stripped 1 base from V and 2 bases from J, with 10 bases between. CDR1 is SGHRS and CDR2 is YFSETQ in the germline V gene. This chain's CDR3 is CASSLTQAPGNTIYF. The CDR3 DNA is TGCGCCAGCAGCTTGACTCAGGCTCCTGGAAACACCATATATTTT.

The V call is TRBV27, the J call TRBJ2-7, with a tentative D call TRBD2 (7 bases). In germline, CDR1 is MNHEY, CDR2 SMNVEV (reference sequence). This CDR3 region has 14 residues. Trimming shortened V by 5 bases and J by 4 bases, and 15 bases separated the two germline ends. The CDR3 reads CASSPTGGGYEQYF. CDR3 sequence (DNA): TGTGCCAGCAGTCCGACGGGGGGCGGGTACGAGCAGTACTTC.

This clone was picked up one time. The CDR3 loop reads CASSRQETQYF. Here the CDR3 DNA reads TGTGCCAGCAGTCGTCAAGAGACCCAGTACTTC. J is TRBJ2-5 and V is TRBV12-3 or TRBV12-4; D is ambiguous. Trimming removed 5 bases at V and 2 bases at J, with 3 bases between. This CDR3 has 11 residues.

This clone showed up just once. The chain combines TRBV7-3 with TRBJ2-2, with 8 bases aligning to TRBD2. V lost 5 bases to trimming and J lost 1 base; unmatched junction nucleotides: 3. Germline assignment: CDR1 SGHTA and CDR2 FQGTGA. The CDR3 extends over 15 amino acids. The CDR3 DNA reads TGTGCCAGCAGCAGAAGCGGGGGGAACACCGGGGAGCTGTTTTTT. Translated: CASSRSGGNTGELFF.

This clone was picked up a small number of times. V usage is TRBV9 and J usage is TRBJ1-2; 7 bases fit TRBD1. This CDR3 is 15 amino acids long. The V segment lost 0 bases and the J segment 5 bases; nucleotides outside the gene matches: 7. Per the germline V gene, CDR1 is SGDLS and CDR2 is YYNGEE. CDR3 sequence reads: CASSVVSGGEYGYTF. The DNA of the CDR3 is TGTGCCAGCAGCGTAGTCTCAGGGGGTGAATATGGCTACACCTTC.

The chain has TRBV27 and TRBJ1-1, with a tentative D call TRBD1 (6 bases). This CDR3 is built from 12 residues. Looked up from germline, CDR1 is MNHEY and CDR2 is SMNVEV (reference sequence). Trimming pared 3 bases from V and 8 bases from J, leaving 10 bases between. The chain's CDR3 is CASSLGGLEAFF. As DNA, the CDR3 is TGTGCCAGCAGTTTGGGGGGGCTCGAAGCTTTCTTT.

The chain employs TRBV7-3 and TRBJ2-3; 8 bases fit TRBD2. Germline trimming cut 1 base from V and 5 bases from J; bases unmatched to any gene: 5. Germline values: CDR1 SGHTA, CDR2 FQGTGA. The CDR3 runs 15 residues. The CDR3 region has the DNA TGTGCCAGCAGCTTAAACAGCGGGGGAAGAGATACGCAGTATTTT. Protein: CASSLNSGGRDTQYF.